The clone carrying this T cell receptor beta chain was counted once. As yet, its antigen is unknown. The record originates from a study of shared clonotypes between healthy human individuals. Free of recent acute infections or vaccinations, the donors were healthy HIV-negative adults. Investigators divided CD4+ cells into CD45RA+ naive and CD45RA-negative memory subsets. Template for every sorted-subset replicate PCR totaled about 200 ng DNA, tens of thousands of T cell genomes. Clones were sequenced by immunoSEQ multiplex PCR, and TCRdb holds only the in-frame ones, with some missing. The sample lists about 2.3 million clones; around 93% were seen once. Study-level points and caveats: Blood was the only sampled material, and tissue repertoires likely differ.

Germline CDR1 and CDR2: MGHRA and YSYEKL. Trimming removed 5 bases at V and 5 bases at J, with 23 bases between. This CDR3 has 17 residues. Material for sequencing was naive CD4+ T cells from PBMCs. Subset given: CD45RA+ positively selected. This TCR derives from a man between 18 and 29 years old in good health. Some clones in this sample may be carry-over from other donors' samples. The V gene is TRBV4-1, the J gene TRBJ2-3, with D possibly being TRBD1 or TRBD2 (5 bases each). Written as DNA, the CDR3 is TGCGCCAGCAGCAGACGGGACCGGCAATGGAATATAGATACGCAGTATTTT. The encoded protein is CASSRRDRQWNIDTQYF.